This is a list of T cell receptor beta chains from one sample in a study of Tregs in tolerant kidney transplant recipients. Profiled with immunoSEQ multiplex PCR; TCRdb holds only in-frame clones, not every one. The sample holds under 300,000 clones; around 81% are singletons and the top ten take roughly 0.67%. The specimen was CD4+ T cells from blood. All receptors come from a human donor in good health. CDR3s include the opening cysteine and the closing phenylalanine or tryptophan. A D gene is named only where the DNA matches it firmly. Expanded clones get a size class; other rows say once, few or many, or leave the size out.

-	TRBV19	TRBJ1-2	TRBD1	CASSFPGQGHYGYTF	TGTGCCAGTAGTTTCCCGGGACAGGGTCACTATGGCTACACCTTC
-	TRBV19	TRBJ2-1	TRBD2	CASSRGLEGNEQFF	TGTGCCAGTAGTAGAGGACTAGAGGGAAATGAGCAGTTCTTC
once	TRBV4-1	TRBJ2-7	TRBD1	CASSQSGTGVYEQYF	TGCGCCAGCAGCCAATCCGGGACAGGGGTCTACGAGCAGTACTTC
-	TRBV18	TRBJ1-6	TRBD1	CASSLQGDRPLHF	TGTGCCAGCTCCCTTCAGGGGGACCGACCCCTCCACTTT
-	TRBV11-2	TRBJ2-7	TRBD2	CASSLDVAGSSYEQYF	TGTGCCAGCAGCTTAGACGTAGCGGGGTCCTCCTACGAGCAGTACTTC
-	TRBV14	TRBJ2-1	-	CASSQRLSSYNEQFF	TGTGCCAGCAGCCAAAGATTGTCCTCCTACAATGAGCAGTTCTTC
few	TRBV5-4	TRBJ1-4	-	CASHKGGFGEKLFF	TGTGCCAGCCACAAGGGGGGGTTCGGTGAAAAACTGTTTTTT
-	TRBV9	TRBJ2-7	-	CASSVGGFGTYEQYF	TGTGCCAGCAGCGTAGGGGGGTTTGGGACCTACGAGCAGTACTTC
-	TRBV6-5	TRBJ2-3	-	CASSAELANTQYF	TGTGCCAGCAGTGCAGAACTAGCAAATACGCAGTATTTT
-	TRBV6-1	TRBJ1-1	-	CASSEGGRNTEAFF	TGTGCCAGCAGTGAAGGGGGGAGGAACACTGAAGCTTTCTTT
-	TRBV6-5	TRBJ1-5	-	CAGRLGPQHF	TGTGCCGGCCGGCTAGGGCCCCAGCATTTT
-	TRBV11-2	TRBJ1-1	TRBD1	CASSYRGMNTEAFF	TGTGCCAGCAGCTACAGGGGGATGAACACTGAAGCTTTCTTT
-	TRBV30	TRBJ2-1	-	CAYDSFGPNEQFF	TGTGCCTACGACTCCTTTGGTCCCAATGAGCAGTTCTTC
few	TRBV10-1	TRBJ1-3	-	CASSDGAGNTIYF	TGCGCCAGCAGTGACGGAGCTGGAAACACCATATATTTT
once	TRBV5-1	TRBJ2-7	-	CASSLVGISYEQYF	TGCGCCAGCAGCTTGGTAGGAATCTCCTACGAGCAGTACTTC
-	TRBV2	TRBJ2-7	TRBD1	CASSDVPGQGRFPYEQYF	TGTGCCAGCAGCGACGTCCCGGGACAGGGGAGGTTCCCCTACGAGCAGTACTTC
once	TRBV10-1	TRBJ2-3	-	CASAWGGEDTQYF	TGCGCCAGCGCGTGGGGGGGCGAAGATACGCAGTATTTT
-	TRBV2	TRBJ2-7	-	CASSYDYEQYF	TGTGCCAGCAGTTATGACTACGAGCAGTACTTC
once	TRBV29-1	TRBJ1-1	-	CSVGTWGGANTEAFF	TGCAGCGTTGGGACCTGGGGGGGGGCGAACACTGAAGCTTTCTTT
-	TRBV18	TRBJ1-1	-	CASSPSRPGLMNTEAFF	TGTGCCAGCTCACCATCACGACCGGGACTCATGAACACTGAAGCTTTCTTT
-	TRBV11-3	TRBJ2-1	-	CASSLGAYNEQFF	TGTGCCAGCAGCTTAGGGGCTTACAATGAGCAGTTCTTC
-	TRBV4-3	TRBJ1-2	-	CASSETAIRSGDYGYTF	TGCGCCAGCAGTGAAACTGCCATTCGGAGCGGCGACTATGGCTACACCTTC
-	TRBV6-5	TRBJ2-2	-	CATTRWNTGELFF	TGTGCCACCACGAGGTGGAACACCGGGGAGCTGTTTTTT
once	TRBV29-1	TRBJ2-2	-	CSVEDIPANTGELFF	TGCAGCGTTGAGGACATCCCCGCGAACACCGGGGAGCTGTTTTTT
-	TRBV18	TRBJ2-5	TRBD1	CASSPFGTGVREQYF	TGTGCCAGCTCACCGTTCGGGACAGGGGTTAGGGAGCAGTACTTC
few	TRBV2	TRBJ1-2	-	CASSEEKGNYGYTF	TGTGCCAGCAGTGAGGAGAAGGGCAACTATGGCTACACCTTC
-	TRBV6-5	TRBJ1-5	TRBD1	CASIREQGGQPQHF	TGTGCCAGCATTCGGGAGCAGGGGGGTCAGCCCCAGCATTTT
-	TRBV5-1	TRBJ2-5	TRBD2	CASSTTSGQETQYF	TGCGCCAGCAGCACGACTAGCGGACAAGAGACCCAGTACTTC
once	TRBV29-1	TRBJ1-2	TRBD1	CSVEAPGGRYTF	TGCAGCGTTGAAGCCCCAGGGGGCCGATACACCTTC
-	TRBV15	TRBJ1-1	-	CATSRVIPVGTEAFF	TGTGCCACCAGCAGAGTGATCCCCGTTGGGACTGAAGCTTTCTTT
-	TRBV4-2	TRBJ2-2	TRBD2	CASSQDGLAGITGELFF	TGTGCCAGCAGCCAAGACGGGCTAGCGGGAATCACCGGGGAGCTGTTTTTT
-	TRBV11-3	TRBJ2-1	-	CASSPGGLNYNEQFF	TGTGCCAGCAGCCCAGGCGGGTTGAACTACAATGAGCAGTTCTTC
-	TRBV30	TRBJ1-5	-	CAWSPDSGDQPQHF	TGTGCCTGGAGCCCCGACTCAGGGGATCAGCCCCAGCATTTT
once	TRBV30	TRBJ1-4	TRBD1	CAWHYGGQTGKKLFF	TGTGCCTGGCACTACGGGGGACAGACGGGGAAAAAACTGTTTTTT
-	TRBV2	TRBJ2-5	-	CASSDRWGGRETQYF	TGTGCCAGCAGTGATAGGTGGGGGGGCCGAGAGACCCAGTACTTC
-	TRBV30	TRBJ2-2	-	CAWSVQLRQTGSPSSVSGELFF	TGTGCCTGGAGTGTACAACTGCGGCAAACAGGGTCCCCCTCGTCAGTTTCCGGGGAGCTGTTTTTT
-	TRBV7-2	TRBJ2-7	-	CASRKQGSSYEQYF	TGTGCCAGCAGAAAACAGGGATCCTCCTACGAGCAGTACTTC
-	TRBV30	TRBJ1-1	TRBD1	CAWSGGGWAFF	TGTGCCTGGAGTGGAGGGGGCTGGGCTTTCTTT
-	TRBV10-3	TRBJ2-1	-	CAISESRVYNEQFF	TGTGCCATCAGTGAGTCCAGGGTCTACAATGAGCAGTTCTTC
once	TRBV19	TRBJ1-2	TRBD1	CASNGRTGGHYGYTF	TGTGCCAGTAATGGTAGGACAGGGGGTCACTATGGCTACACCTTC
-	TRBV18	TRBJ1-1	-	CASSPMGGFMNTEAFF	TGTGCCAGCTCACCAATGGGGGGATTCATGAACACTGAAGCTTTCTTT
-	TRBV4-1	TRBJ1-2	-	CASSQDGNREDGYTF	TGCGCCAGCAGCCAAGATGGAAACAGGGAGGATGGCTACACCTTC
-	TRBV5-1	TRBJ2-1	TRBD2	CASSYSGTTVEQFF	TGCGCCAGCAGCTACTCCGGGACTACGGTTGAGCAGTTCTTC
few	TRBV21-1	TRBJ2-7	-	CASSNGWGQEHYEQYF	TGTGCCAGCAGCAATGGATGGGGACAGGAACACTACGAGCAGTACTTC
-	TRBV6-5	TRBJ1-1	-	CASSQPGVQAAEAFF	TGTGCCAGCAGTCAACCGGGGGTTCAAGCGGCTGAAGCTTTCTTT
-	TRBV19	TRBJ1-2	-	CASKRSGTTNYGYTF	TGTGCCAGTAAGAGGAGTGGCACGACAAACTATGGCTACACCTTC
-	TRBV5-1	TRBJ1-4	-	CASSSQGSGEKLFF	TGCGCCAGCAGCTCGCAGGGGAGCGGTGAAAAACTGTTTTTT
-	TRBV4-2	TRBJ2-2	-	CASSQDQDRELFF	TGTGCCAGCAGCCAAGATCAGGACAGGGAGCTGTTTTTT
-	TRBV5-1	TRBJ2-7	TRBD1	CASSWGTATTYEQYF	TGCGCCAGCAGCTGGGGGACAGCCACAACCTACGAGCAGTACTTC
-	TRBV19	TRBJ1-5	TRBD1	CASSLPVTGVPNQPQHF	TGTGCCAGTAGTCTTCCCGTGACAGGGGTCCCCAATCAGCCCCAGCATTTT
-	TRBV14	TRBJ1-6	-	CASSQEVTVGSLHF	TGTGCCAGCAGCCAAGAGGTGACAGTTGGGTCCCTCCACTTT